This T cell receptor beta chain was identified in a study of cytomegalovirus exposure and HLA in healthy donors. Study findings and constraints: Overall, about 160 TCR beta chains were annotated as cytomegalovirus-associated.

This PCR relied on a set of 60 Vbeta primers and 13 Jbeta primers. Assay used: immunoSEQ multiplex PCR; TCRdb lists only in-frame clones, some missing. The sample holds some 130,000 clones; 77% are singletons and the top ten take 3.5% to 5%. Germline V lookup: CDR1 SGHRS, CDR2 YFSETQ. V was cut by 4 bases and J by 10 bases, with 11 bases left in between. The CDR3 has 11 residues. As to this clone: What it binds is unknown.

The specimen was PBMCs. The TCR was taken from a male donor in good health and CMV-seropositive. J is TRBJ1-1 and V is TRBV5-1, with D unclear. CDR3 nucleotides: TGCGCCAGCAGCGTGGACTCAGGAGCTTTCTTT. As protein: CASSVDSGAFF.